Presented here are 12 T cell receptor beta chains from one specimen sequenced in a study of blood T cell repertoires in COVID-19. Libraries were prepared by immunoSEQ multiplex PCR; TCRdb keeps only in-frame clonotypes and omits some of them. Among over 120,000 clones listed, over 75% were seen once. Material: peripheral blood. These receptors came from a man aged 70 or older with acute or convalescent COVID-19.

The chain uses TRBV6-1 and TRBJ1-2, with no clear D. Looked up from germline, CDR1 is MNHNS and CDR2 is SASEGT. CDR3 length equals 14 residues. V lost 3 bases to trimming and J lost 0 bases, with 8 bases between them. CDR3: CASSEELANYGYTF. Here the CDR3 DNA reads TGTGCCAGCAGTGAGGAGCTAGCTAACTATGGCTACACCTTC.

The chain recombines TRBV21-1 with TRBJ1-2; the DNA was not compared with TRBD1, the D call given in the table. TRBV21-1 is a recognized pseudogene. The CDR3 sequence is 14 residues long. The CDR3 DNA reads TGTGCCAGCAGCAAACGAGGGGGCCACTATGGCTACACCTTC. It specifies CASSKRGGHYGYTF.

This chain links TRBV28 with TRBJ1-3; 9 bases match TRBD1. The germline gives CDR1 MDHEN, CDR2 SYDVKM. The CDR3 spans 14 residues. V lost 6 bases to trimming and J lost 4 bases; unmatched junction nucleotides: 4. The CDR3 DNA follows: TGTGCCAGCAGAGGACAGGGGTTGGGAAACACCATATATTTT. Amino acids: CASRGQGLGNTIYF.

The chain has TRBV18 and TRBJ1-4, with D tentatively TRBD1 (5 bases). The germline gives CDR1 KGHSH, CDR2 LQKENI. The CDR3 totals 14 residues. V lost 4 bases and J 8 bases, leaving 14 bases between the germline ends. Written as DNA, the CDR3 is TGTGCCAGCTCACGAGGCAGGGCGGAAGAAAAACTGTTTTTT. Its translation is CASSRGRAEEKLFF.

V gene TRBV9 combines with J gene TRBJ1-2; 9 bases line up with TRBD1. This CDR3 has 14 residues. The junction had 4 bases not matched to a gene; V was cut back by 4 bases and J by 3 bases. CDR1 is SGDLS and CDR2 is YYNGEE in the germline V gene. CDR3 protein: CASSPTGGYYGYTF. For the CDR3, the DNA is TGTGCCAGCAGCCCCACAGGGGGCTACTATGGCTACACCTTC.

CDR3 sequence reads: CASRRGGGETQYF. The CDR3 bases are TGTGCCAGCAGGCGGGGGGGTGGTGAGACCCAGTACTTC. The chain combines TRBV2 with TRBJ2-5, with TRBD2 matching over 9 bases. The CDR3 is made up of 13 amino acids. The V and J ends lost 6 bases and 5 bases, in that order; junction bases with no gene match: 4. Germline V lookup: CDR1 SNHLY, CDR2 FYNNEI.

The sample holds one count of this clone. The chain carries TRBV5-5 and TRBJ1-6; D unresolved. The CDR3 extends over 16 amino acids. The V end lost 1 base, the J end lost 4 bases, and 12 bases lay between the germline ends. Germline V gives CDR1 SGHKS, CDR2 YYEKEE (reference sequence). DNA of the CDR3: TGTGCCAGCAGCTTGTCTGAACGCCTATATAATTCACCCCTCCACTTT. Translation: CASSLSERLYNSPLHF.

The CDR3: CATSPSGSGADTQYF. CDR3 DNA sequence: TGTGCCACCAGTCCTAGCGGGAGCGGGGCAGATACGCAGTATTTT. This chain joins TRBV24-1 and TRBJ2-3; 10 bases line up with TRBD2. V trimming: 6 bases; J trimming: 4 bases; junction bases outside the gene matches: 6. Germline V gives CDR1 KGHDR, CDR2 SFDVKD. The length of the CDR3 is 15 residues.

V is TRBV13 and J is TRBJ2-1; 9 bases are shared with TRBD2. Unmatched junction bases numbered 5, after V lost 5 bases and J lost 0 bases. CDR3 length: 16 amino acids. Germline V CDR1 and CDR2: PRHDT, FYEKMQ (reference sequence). The CDR3 bases are TGTGCCAGCAGCAGGCTAGCGGGGAGCTCCTACAATGAGCAGTTCTTC. Encoded protein: CASSRLAGSSYNEQFF.

This chain links TRBV6-5 with TRBJ2-7; 7 bases align to TRBD1. The CDR3 totals 13 residues. Germline V gene sequence: CDR1 MNHEY, CDR2 SVGAGI. Trimming at V came to 7 bases and at J to 4 bases, leaving 7 bases not matched to a gene. CDR3 loop: CASNPGQQYEQYF. CDR3 sequence (DNA): TGTGCCAGCAATCCGGGACAGCAATACGAGCAGTACTTC.

The chain employs TRBV25-1 and TRBJ2-7; 10 bases are shared with TRBD2. Losses at the gene ends were 4 bases for V and 6 bases for J; bases not matched to a gene: 9. The CDR3 is 15 residues long. Germline CDR1 MGHDK, CDR2 SYGVNS. The CDR3 loop reads CASSGKGLAGAEQYF. DNA of the CDR3: TGTGCCAGCAGTGGGAAAGGGCTAGCGGGAGCCGAGCAGTACTTC.

DNA for the CDR3: TGCGCCAGCAGCTTGACAGGGGGTGTTTCACCCCTCCACTTT. Translating gives CASSLTGGVSPLHF. The V call is TRBV5-1, the J call TRBJ1-6, with 8 bases lining up with TRBD1. The CDR3 loop spans 14 amino acids. J was trimmed by 9 bases and V by 1 base; bases with no gene match: 3. Per germline, CDR1 SGHRS and CDR2 YFSETQ.